Shown below are 5 T cell receptor beta chains from a single sample sequenced in a study of T cell changes during pregnancy in multiple sclerosis. Sequenced by immunoSEQ multiplex PCR; TCRdb stores in-frame clones only, minus some. The sample has tens of thousands of clones, just over 90% seen once. The sequencing used peripheral blood, collected before pregnancy. Receptors were obtained from a female donor with multiple sclerosis, enrolled in a pregnancy study.

The genes are TRBV7-9 and TRBJ2-1; possibly TRBD2 for D (6 bases). Germline CDR1 reads SEHNR; CDR2 reads FQNEAQ (reference sequence). V gave up 5 bases and J gave up 3 bases, with 8 bases separating them. This CDR3 is built from 13 residues. CDR3 residues: CASSRDFYNEQFF. The CDR3 region has the DNA TGTGCCAGCAGCCGGGACTTCTACAATGAGCAGTTCTTC.

The chain couples TRBV10-1 to TRBJ2-7; 12 bases line up with TRBD2. V dropped 3 bases and J dropped 0; count of bases not matched to a gene: 3. CDR3 length: 16 amino acids. Looked up from germline, CDR1 is WNHNN and CDR2 is SYGVQD (reference sequence). The CDR3 sequence is CASSERTSGVSYEQYF. The CDR3 bases are TGCGCCAGCAGTGAACGGACTAGCGGGGTCTCCTACGAGCAGTACTTC.

The rearrangement links TRBV5-1 to TRBJ1-2; unclear D gene. Germline V gives CDR1 SGHRS, CDR2 YFSETQ. The CDR3 is 13 residues long. The V gene lost 3 bases and the J gene lost 6 bases, with 12 bases spanning the gap. The DNA of the CDR3 is TGCGCCAGCAGCTCCCTTGAGCTAAATGGCTACACCTTC. Protein product: CASSSLELNGYTF.

CDR3 nucleotides: TGCGCCAGCAGCTCAACCGGGACAGAAAAAGAGACCCAGTACTTC. Protein product: CASSSTGTEKETQYF. V is TRBV5-1 and J is TRBJ2-5, with 7 bases aligning to TRBD1. Trimming at V came to 3 bases and at J to 3 bases, leaving 8 bases not matched to a gene. The CDR3 has 15 residues. Germline V gives CDR1 SGHRS, CDR2 YFSETQ.

In this sample, this clone turned up once. The rearrangement uses TRBV5-1 and TRBJ2-1; TRBD2 matches at 11 bases. The germline CDR1 and CDR2 sequences are SGHRS and YFSETQ. The J segment lost 0 bases and the V segment lost 4 bases, leaving 6 bases of the junction unmatched. This CDR3 is 17 amino acids long. The CDR3: CASSPGTSGISYNEQFF. The CDR3 DNA is TGCGCCAGCAGCCCGGGGACTAGCGGAATCTCCTACAATGAGCAGTTCTTC.